Sequencing of this T cell receptor (beta chain) was carried out in a study of control samples from healthy donors and cancer patients. The method was immunoSEQ multiplex PCR; TCRdb's version includes in-frame clones alone and lacks a portion of them. This table holds 90,000 or so clones, about 81% found once. V lost 5 bases to trimming and J lost 6 bases, with 13 bases between them. Germline loops: CDR1 LNHDA, CDR2 SQIVND (reference sequence). The CDR3 is 13 residues long. The source is a man between 65 and 79 years old with lung cancer. The rearrangement uses TRBV19 and TRBJ1-1, with D tentatively TRBD1 (5 bases). Material for sequencing was PBMCs. CDR3 sequence (DNA): TGTGCCAGTAGTTCGCAGGGAATCGCTGAAGCTTTCTTT. The encoded protein is CASSSQGIAEAFF. Full variable domain (missing parts from reference TRBV19 and TRBJ1-1): DGGITQSPKYLFRKEGQNVTLSCEQNLNHDAMYWYRQDPGQGLRLIYYSQIVNDFQKGDIAEGYSVSREKKESFPLTVTSAQKNPTAFYLCASSSQGIAEAFFGQGTRLTVV.